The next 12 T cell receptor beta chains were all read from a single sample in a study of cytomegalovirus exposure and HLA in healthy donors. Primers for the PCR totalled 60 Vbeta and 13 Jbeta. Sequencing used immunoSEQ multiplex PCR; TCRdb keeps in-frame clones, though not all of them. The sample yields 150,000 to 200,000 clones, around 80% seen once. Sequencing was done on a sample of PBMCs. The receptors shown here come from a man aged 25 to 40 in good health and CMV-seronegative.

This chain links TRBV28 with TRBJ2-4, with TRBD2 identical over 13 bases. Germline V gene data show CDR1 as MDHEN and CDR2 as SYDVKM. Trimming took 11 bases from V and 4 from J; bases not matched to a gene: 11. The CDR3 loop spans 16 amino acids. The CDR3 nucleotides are TGTGCCTCCTGGACTAGCGGGAGTGGCGGGAAAAACATTCAGTACTTC. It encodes CASWTSGSGGKNIQYF.

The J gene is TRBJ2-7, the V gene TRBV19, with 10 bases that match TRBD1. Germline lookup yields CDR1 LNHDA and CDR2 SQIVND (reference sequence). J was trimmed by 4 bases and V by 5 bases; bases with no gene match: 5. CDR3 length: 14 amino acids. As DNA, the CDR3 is TGTGCCAGTAGTGAGGGACAGGGGATATACGAGCAGTACTTC. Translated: CASSEGQGIYEQYF.

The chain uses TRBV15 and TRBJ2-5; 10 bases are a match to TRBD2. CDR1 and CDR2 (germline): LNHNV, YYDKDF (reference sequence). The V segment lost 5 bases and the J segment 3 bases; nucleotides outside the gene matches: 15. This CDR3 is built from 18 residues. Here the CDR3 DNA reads TGTGCCACCAGCCCCAAGGGGCTAGCGGGAGCTGAAAAAGAGACCCAGTACTTC. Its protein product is CATSPKGLAGAEKETQYF.

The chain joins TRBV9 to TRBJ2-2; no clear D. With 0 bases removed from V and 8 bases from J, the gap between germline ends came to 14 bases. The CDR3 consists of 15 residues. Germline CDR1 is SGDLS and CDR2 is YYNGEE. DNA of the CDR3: TGTGCCAGCAGCGTAGAACTAACCGAGAGTGGGGAGCTGTTTTTT. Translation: CASSVELTESGELFF.

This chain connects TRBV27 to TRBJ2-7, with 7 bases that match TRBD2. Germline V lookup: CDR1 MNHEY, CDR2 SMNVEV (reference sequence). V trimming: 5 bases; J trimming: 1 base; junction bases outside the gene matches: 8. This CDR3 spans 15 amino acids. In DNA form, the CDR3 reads TGTGCCAGCAGTCCCCTCACTAGCGTGTCCTACGAGCAGTACTTC. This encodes CASSPLTSVSYEQYF.

CDR3 nucleotide sequence: TGTGCCAGCAGGAGGGGGACAGGGGGCACCAATCAGCCCCAGCATTTT. Residues: CASRRGTGGTNQPQHF. The V and J genes are TRBV2 and TRBJ1-5; 12 bases match TRBD1. The length of the CDR3 is 16 residues. The V and J ends lost 6 bases and 3 bases, in that order; junction bases with no gene match: 6. The germline V gene encodes CDR1 SNHLY and CDR2 FYNNEI. The whole variable domain, filled in from reference TRBV2 and TRBJ1-5, reads EPEVTQTPSHQVTQMGQEVILRCVPISNHLYFYWYRQILGQKVEFLVSFYNNEISEKSEIFDDQFSVERPDGSNFTLKIRSTKLEDSAMYFCASRRGTGGTNQPQHFGDGTRLSIL.

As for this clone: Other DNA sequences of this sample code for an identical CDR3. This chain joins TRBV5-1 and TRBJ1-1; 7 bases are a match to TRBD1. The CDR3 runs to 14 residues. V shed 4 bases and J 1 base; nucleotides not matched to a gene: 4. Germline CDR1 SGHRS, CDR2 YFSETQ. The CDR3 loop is CASSAGQPNTEAFF. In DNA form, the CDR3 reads TGCGCCAGCAGCGCGGGACAGCCGAACACTGAAGCTTTCTTT.

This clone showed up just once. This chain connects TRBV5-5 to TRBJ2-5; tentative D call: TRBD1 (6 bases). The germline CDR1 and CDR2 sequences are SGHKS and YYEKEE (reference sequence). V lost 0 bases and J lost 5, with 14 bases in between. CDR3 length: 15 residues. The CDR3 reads CASSLAGPGGETQYF. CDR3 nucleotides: TGTGCCAGCAGCTTGGCCGGGCCTGGGGGCGAGACCCAGTACTTC.

The CDR3 protein is CASSLGTSGSFYEQYF. CDR3 DNA sequence: TGTGCCAGCAGTTTAGGGACTAGCGGGAGCTTTTACGAGCAGTACTTC. The chain has TRBV28 and TRBJ2-7; 14 positions agree with TRBD2. V lost 2 bases to trimming and J lost 4 bases; unmatched junction nucleotides: 4. CDR3 size: 16 residues. CDR1 is MDHEN and CDR2 is SYDVKM in the germline V gene.

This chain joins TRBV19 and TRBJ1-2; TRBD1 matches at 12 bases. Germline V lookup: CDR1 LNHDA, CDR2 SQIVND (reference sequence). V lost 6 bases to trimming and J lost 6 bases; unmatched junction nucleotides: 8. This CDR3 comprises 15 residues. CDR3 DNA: TGTGCCAGTAGATTAACCGGGACAGGGGGCGATGGCTACACCTTC. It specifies CASRLTGTGGDGYTF.

DNA for the CDR3: TGTGCCACGAGGAAAGACAGGGCAGTCGGCGAGCAGTACTTC. Translated: CATRKDRAVGEQYF. V and J are TRBV19 and TRBJ2-7, with TRBD1 matching 7 bases. The V segment lost 10 bases and the J segment 6 bases; nucleotides outside the gene matches: 15. Germline CDR1 and CDR2: LNHDA and SQIVND (reference sequence). The length of the CDR3 is 14 residues.

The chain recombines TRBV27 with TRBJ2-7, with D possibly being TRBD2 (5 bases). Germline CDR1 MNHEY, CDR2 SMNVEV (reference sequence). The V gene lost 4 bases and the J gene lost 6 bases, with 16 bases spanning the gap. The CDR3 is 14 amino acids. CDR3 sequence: CASSSGYSVPEQYF. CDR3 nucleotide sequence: TGTGCCAGCAGTTCGGGATACTCAGTACCCGAGCAGTACTTC.